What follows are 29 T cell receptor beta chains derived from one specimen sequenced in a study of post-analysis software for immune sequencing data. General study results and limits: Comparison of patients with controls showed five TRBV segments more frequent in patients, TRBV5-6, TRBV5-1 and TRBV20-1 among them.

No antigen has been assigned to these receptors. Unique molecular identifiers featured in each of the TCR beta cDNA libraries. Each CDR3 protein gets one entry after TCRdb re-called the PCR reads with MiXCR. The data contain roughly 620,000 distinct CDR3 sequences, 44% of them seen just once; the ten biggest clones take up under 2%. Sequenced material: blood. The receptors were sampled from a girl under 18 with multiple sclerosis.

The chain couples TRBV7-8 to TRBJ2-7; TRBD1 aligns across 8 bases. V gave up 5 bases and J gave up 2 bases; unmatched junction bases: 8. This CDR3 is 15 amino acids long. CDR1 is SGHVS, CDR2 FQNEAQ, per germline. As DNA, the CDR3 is TGTGCCAGCAGCCCGCGGACAGGGAACCCCTACGAGCAGTACTTC. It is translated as CASSPRTGNPYEQYF.

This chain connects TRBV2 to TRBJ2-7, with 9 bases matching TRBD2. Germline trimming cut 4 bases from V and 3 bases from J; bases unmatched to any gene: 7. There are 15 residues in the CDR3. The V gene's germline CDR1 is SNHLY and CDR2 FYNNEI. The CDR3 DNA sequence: TGTGCCAGCAGTGGAGGGGGGACTAGCTACTACGAGCAGTACTTC. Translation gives CASSGGGTSYYEQYF. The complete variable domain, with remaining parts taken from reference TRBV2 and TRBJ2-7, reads EPEVTQTPSHQVTQMGQEVILRCVPISNHLYFYWYRQILGQKVEFLVSFYNNEISEKSEIFDDQFSVERPDGSNFTLKIRSTKLEDSAMYFCASSGGGTSYYEQYFGPGTRLTVT.

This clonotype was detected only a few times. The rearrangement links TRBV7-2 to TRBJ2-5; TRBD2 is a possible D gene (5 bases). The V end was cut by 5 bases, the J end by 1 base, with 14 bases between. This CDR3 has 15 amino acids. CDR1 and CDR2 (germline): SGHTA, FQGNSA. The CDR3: CASSRERAVQETQYF. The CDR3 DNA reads TGTGCCAGCAGCCGTGAGAGGGCCGTCCAAGAGACCCAGTACTTC.

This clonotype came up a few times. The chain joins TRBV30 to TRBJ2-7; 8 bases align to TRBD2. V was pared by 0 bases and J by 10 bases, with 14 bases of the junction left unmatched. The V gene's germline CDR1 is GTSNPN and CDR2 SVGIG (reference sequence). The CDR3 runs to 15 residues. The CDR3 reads CAWSVTAGGVETQYF. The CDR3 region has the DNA TGTGCCTGGAGTGTAACGGCGGGGGGTGTGGAGACTCAGTACTTC.

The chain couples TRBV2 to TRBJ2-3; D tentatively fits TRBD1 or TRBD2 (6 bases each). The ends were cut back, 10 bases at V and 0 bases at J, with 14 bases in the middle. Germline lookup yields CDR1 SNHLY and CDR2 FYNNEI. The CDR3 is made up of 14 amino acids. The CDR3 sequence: CATSTGASTDTQYF. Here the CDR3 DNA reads TGTGCCACAAGTACGGGGGCGAGCACAGATACGCAGTATTTT.

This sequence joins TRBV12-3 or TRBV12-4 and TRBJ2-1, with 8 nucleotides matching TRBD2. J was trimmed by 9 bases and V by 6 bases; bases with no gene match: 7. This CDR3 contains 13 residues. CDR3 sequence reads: CASREREIGEQFF. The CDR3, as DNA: TGTGCCAGCAGGGAGCGGGAGATAGGTGAGCAGTTCTTC.

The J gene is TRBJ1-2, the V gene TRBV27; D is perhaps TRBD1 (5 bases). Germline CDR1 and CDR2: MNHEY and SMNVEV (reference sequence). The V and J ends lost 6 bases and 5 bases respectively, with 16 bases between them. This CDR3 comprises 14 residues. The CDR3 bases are TGTGCCAGCAGACGACAGCGTACAGCGTATGGCTACACCTTC. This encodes CASRRQRTAYGYTF.

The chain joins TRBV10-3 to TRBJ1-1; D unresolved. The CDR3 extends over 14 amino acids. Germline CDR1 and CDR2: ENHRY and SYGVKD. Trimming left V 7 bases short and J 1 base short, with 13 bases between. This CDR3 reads CAIKVGHSNTEAFF. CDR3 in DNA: TGTGCCATCAAGGTGGGTCACTCGAACACTGAAGCTTTCTTT.

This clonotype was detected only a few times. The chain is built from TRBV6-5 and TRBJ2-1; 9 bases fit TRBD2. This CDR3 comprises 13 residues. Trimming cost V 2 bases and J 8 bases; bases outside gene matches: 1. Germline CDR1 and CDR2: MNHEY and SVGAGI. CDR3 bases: TGTGCCAGCAGTTACCTAGCGGGGCATGAGCAGTTCTTC. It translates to CASSYLAGHEQFF.

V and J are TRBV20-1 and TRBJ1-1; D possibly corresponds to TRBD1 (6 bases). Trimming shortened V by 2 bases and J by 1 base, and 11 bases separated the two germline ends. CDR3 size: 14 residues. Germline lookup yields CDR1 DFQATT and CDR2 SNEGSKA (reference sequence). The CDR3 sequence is CSARTGTRNTEAFF. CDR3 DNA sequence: TGCAGTGCTAGAACCGGGACAAGGAACACTGAAGCTTTCTTT.

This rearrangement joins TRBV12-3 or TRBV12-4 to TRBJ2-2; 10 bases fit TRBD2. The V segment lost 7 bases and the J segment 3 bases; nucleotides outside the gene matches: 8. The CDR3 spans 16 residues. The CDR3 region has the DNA TGTGCCAGCACCAGGAGCGGGGGGGCGGACACCGGGGAGCTGTTTTTT. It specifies CASTRSGGADTGELFF.

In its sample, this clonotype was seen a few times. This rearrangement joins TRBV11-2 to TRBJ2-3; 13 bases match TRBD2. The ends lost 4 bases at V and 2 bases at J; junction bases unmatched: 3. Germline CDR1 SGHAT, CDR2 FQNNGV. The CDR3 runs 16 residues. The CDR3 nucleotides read TGTGCCAGCAGCTCGGGACTAGCGGGAACCACAGATACGCAGTATTTT. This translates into CASSSGLAGTTDTQYF. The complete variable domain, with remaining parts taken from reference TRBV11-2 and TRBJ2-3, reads EAGVAQSPRYKIIEKRQSVAFWCNPISGHATLYWYQQILGQGPKLLIQFQNNGVVDDSQLPKDRFSAERLKGVDSTLKIQPAKLEDSAVYLCASSSGLAGTTDTQYFGPGTRLTVL.

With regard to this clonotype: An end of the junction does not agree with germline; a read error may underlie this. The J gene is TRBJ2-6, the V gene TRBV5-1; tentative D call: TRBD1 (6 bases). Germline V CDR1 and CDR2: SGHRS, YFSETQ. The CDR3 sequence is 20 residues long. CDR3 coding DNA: TGCGCCAGCAGCTTGGATTGGACAGAGGGTCCGAGCTCTGGGGCCAACGTCCGGACTTTC. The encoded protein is CASSLDWTEGPSSGANVRTF.

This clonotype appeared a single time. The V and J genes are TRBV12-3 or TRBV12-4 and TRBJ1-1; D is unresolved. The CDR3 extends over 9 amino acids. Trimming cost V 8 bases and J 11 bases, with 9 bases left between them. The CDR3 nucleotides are TGTGCCAGCGGAATAGGGGCTTTCTTT. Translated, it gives CASGIGAFF.

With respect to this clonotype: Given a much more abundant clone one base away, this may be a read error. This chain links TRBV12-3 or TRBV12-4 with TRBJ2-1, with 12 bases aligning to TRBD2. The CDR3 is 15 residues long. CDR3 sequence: CAGSSGTSGYNEQFF. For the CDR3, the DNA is TGTGCCGGCAGTTCCGGGACTAGCGGGTACAATGAGCAGTTCTTC.

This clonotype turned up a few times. CDR3 DNA sequence: TGTGCCAGCAGCCAGACGTTCTCGGGGGGGGCAGTCGACGAGCAGTACTTC. Residues: CASSQTFSGGAVDEQYF. The chain is built from TRBV3-1 and TRBJ2-7; TRBD2 matches 8 bases. V trimming: 3 bases; J trimming: 5 bases; junction bases outside the gene matches: 15. CDR1 LGHDT and CDR2 YNNKEL come from the germline V gene (reference sequence). The CDR3 contains 17 residues.

CDR3 nucleotide sequence: TGTGCCAGCAAGAAGTTAGCGGGAACAGATACGCAGTATTTT. Translating it yields CASKKLAGTDTQYF. This rearrangement joins TRBV12-3 or TRBV12-4 to TRBJ2-3, with 8 positions matching TRBD2. With 7 bases clipped from V and 3 bases from J, the junction kept 6 bases outside the gene matches. CDR3 length equals 14 residues.

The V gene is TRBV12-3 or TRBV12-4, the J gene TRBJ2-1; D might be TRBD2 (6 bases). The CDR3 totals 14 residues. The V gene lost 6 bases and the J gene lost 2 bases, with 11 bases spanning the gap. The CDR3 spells CASRLGLTYNEQFF. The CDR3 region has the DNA TGTGCCAGCAGGTTGGGACTGACCTACAATGAGCAGTTCTTC.

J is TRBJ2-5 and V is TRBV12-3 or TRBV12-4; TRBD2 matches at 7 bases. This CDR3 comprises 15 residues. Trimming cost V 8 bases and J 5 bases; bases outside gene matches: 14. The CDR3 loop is CASAASREFQETQYF. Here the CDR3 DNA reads TGTGCCAGCGCGGCGTCGCGGGAGTTTCAGGAGACCCAGTACTTC.

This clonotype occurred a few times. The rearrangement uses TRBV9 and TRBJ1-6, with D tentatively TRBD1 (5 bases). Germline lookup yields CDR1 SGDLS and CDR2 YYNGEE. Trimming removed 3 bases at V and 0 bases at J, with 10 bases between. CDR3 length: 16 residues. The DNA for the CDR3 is TGTGCCAGCAGCGACCTGGGGGGCTCCTATAATTCACCCCTCCACTTT. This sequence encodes CASSDLGGSYNSPLHF.

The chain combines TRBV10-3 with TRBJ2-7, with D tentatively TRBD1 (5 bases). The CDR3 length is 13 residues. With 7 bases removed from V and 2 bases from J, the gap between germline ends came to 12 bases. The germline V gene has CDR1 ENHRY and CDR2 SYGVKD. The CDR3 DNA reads TGTGCCATCAAAGGGGAAGGGGCCTACGAGCAGTACTTC. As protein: CAIKGEGAYEQYF.

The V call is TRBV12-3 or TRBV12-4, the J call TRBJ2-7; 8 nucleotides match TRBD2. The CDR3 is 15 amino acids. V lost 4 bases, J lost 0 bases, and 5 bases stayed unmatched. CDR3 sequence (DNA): TGTGCCAGCAGTTGGGCGGGGGGTATCTCCTACGAGCAGTACTTC. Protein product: CASSWAGGISYEQYF.

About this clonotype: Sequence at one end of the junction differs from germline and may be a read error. The CDR3 DNA reads TGTGCCAATAGTCCCACAGGGGGCGGCATCTATGGCTACACCTTC. Its protein product is CANSPTGGGIYGYTF. This chain links TRBV19 with TRBJ1-2; 9 bases are a match to TRBD1. Germline CDR1 LNHDA, CDR2 SQIVND (reference sequence). The CDR3 consists of 15 residues.

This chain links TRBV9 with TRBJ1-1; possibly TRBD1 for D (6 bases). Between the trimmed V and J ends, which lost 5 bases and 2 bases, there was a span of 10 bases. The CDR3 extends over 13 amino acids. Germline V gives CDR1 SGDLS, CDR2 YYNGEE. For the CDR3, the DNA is TGTGCCAGCAGTGAGGACAGCAACACTGAAGCTTTCTTT. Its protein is CASSEDSNTEAFF.

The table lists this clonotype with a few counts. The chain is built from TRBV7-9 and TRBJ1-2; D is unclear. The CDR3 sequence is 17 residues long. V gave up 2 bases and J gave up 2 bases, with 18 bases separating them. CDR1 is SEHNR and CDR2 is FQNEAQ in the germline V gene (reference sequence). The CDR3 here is CASSLLSGDFFNYGYTF. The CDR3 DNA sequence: TGTGCCAGCAGCTTATTGTCAGGAGACTTTTTCAACTATGGCTACACCTTC.

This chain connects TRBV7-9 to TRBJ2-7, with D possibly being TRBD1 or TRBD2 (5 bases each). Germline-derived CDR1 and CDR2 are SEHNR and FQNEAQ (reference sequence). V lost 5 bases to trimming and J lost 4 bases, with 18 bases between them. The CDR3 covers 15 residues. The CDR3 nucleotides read TGTGCCAGCAGCACCGATAGGGACCGGATATACGAGCAGTACTTC. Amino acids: CASSTDRDRIYEQYF.

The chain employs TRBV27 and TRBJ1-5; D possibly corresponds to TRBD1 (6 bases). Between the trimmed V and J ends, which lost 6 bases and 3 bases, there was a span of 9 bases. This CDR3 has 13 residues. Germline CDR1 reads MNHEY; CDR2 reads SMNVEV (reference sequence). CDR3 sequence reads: CASRWTVNQPQHF. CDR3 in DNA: TGTGCCAGCAGATGGACAGTCAATCAGCCCCAGCATTTT.

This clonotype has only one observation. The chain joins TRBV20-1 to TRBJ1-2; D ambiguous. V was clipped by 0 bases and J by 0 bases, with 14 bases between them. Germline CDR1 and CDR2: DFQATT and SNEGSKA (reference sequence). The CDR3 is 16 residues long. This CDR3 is CSARDRRTGANYGYTF. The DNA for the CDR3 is TGCAGTGCTAGAGATCGGAGGACGGGAGCTAACTATGGCTACACCTTC.

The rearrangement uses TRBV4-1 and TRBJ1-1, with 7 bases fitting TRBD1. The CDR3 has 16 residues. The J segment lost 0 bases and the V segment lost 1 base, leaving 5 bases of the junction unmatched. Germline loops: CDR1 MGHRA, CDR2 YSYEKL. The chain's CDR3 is CASSQGAGGLNTEAFF. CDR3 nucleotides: TGCGCCAGCAGCCAAGGGGCAGGGGGTTTGAACACTGAAGCTTTCTTT.